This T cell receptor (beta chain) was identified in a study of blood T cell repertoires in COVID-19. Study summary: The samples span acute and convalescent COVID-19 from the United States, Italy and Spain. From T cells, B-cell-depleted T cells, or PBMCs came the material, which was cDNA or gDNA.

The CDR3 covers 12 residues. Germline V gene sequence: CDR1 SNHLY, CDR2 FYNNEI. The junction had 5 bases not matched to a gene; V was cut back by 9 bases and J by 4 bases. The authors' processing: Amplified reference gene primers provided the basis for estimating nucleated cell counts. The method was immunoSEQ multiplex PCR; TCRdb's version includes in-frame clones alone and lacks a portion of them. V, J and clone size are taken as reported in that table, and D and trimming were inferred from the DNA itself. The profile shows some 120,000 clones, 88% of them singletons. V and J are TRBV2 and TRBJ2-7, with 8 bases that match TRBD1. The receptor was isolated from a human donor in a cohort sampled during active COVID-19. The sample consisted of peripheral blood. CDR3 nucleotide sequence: TGTGCCAGTGGACAGGGTAGTTACGAGCAGTACTTC. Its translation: CASGQGSYEQYF.